This section outlines one TCR beta chain sequence together with its context. Libraries were prepared by immunoSEQ multiplex PCR; TCRdb keeps only in-frame clonotypes and omits some of them. The sample yields tens of thousands of clones, 72% seen once. The entry originates in a study of blood T cell repertoires in COVID-19. Germline CDR1 and CDR2: LGHDT and YNNKEL (reference sequence). V lost 4 bases to trimming and J lost 7 bases; unmatched junction nucleotides: 3. This CDR3 is 12 amino acids long. The sequence was obtained from a woman in her seventies with COVID-19, enrolled during active disease. Sequences were obtained from peripheral blood. The J gene is TRBJ2-5, the V gene TRBV3-1 (or the pseudogene TRBV3-2); the match to TRBD2 covers 7 bases. The CDR3 loop is CASSPGGGTQYF. The CDR3 coding sequence is TGTGCCAGCAGCCCGGGGGGAGGGACCCAGTACTTC.